This T cell receptor beta chain stems from a study of cytomegalovirus exposure and HLA in healthy donors (dated by TCRdb to between 2016 and 2019). The study in broad terms: In an earlier analysis of 450 to 750 of the donors, approximately 300 Gb of sequence data and 117 million unique TCR beta sequences from about 179 million T cells were reported. An early release that covered about 640 HLA-typed donors contained 250 to 350 gigabases of sequencing data and tens of millions of unique TCR sequences. The genetic ancestry cluster associated with self-reported Caucasian donors included about 81% of the approximately 400 genotyped donors. The aim of the study was to test whether cataloging public T cell receptors could identify signatures of past pathogen exposure. The study profiled the T cell repertoires of around 700 subjects by immunosequencing and related them to cytomegalovirus serostatus. In addition to the first cohort of 650 to 750 subjects, a separate validation cohort of under 150 different subjects was used. To predict cytomegalovirus infection status, the study combined high-throughput TCR immunosequencing, statistical association of individual TCRs with disease status, and machine learning. A later analysis re-analyzed previously published TCR beta repertoires from about 600 donors and added high-resolution HLA genotyping to study TCR occurrence patterns. Rather than drawing on any new phenotypic data, the later analysis identified candidate immune exposures from TCR beta sequences and the way those sequences occurred across donors. An earlier analysis of around 580 of the donors used high-throughput TCR beta sequencing to judge whether each TCR beta V gene segment behaved as functional or pseudogenic. Alongside the repertoire data, information on donor age, sex, ethnicity and CMV serostatus was compiled. Genome-wide SNP genotypes for about three fifths of the roughly 700 donors were used in a later genetic analysis, which treated that subset as a discovery cohort. Every discovery cohort repertoire had been produced on one sequencing platform. HLA typing included class I and class II loci at four-digit resolution. The number of donors typed differed by locus, with 629-630 for A, B, C, DRB1 and DQB1, 522 for DQA1, under 610 for DPA1, and 450 to 480 for DPB1. Roughly 5 DR-DQ haplotypes were handled as single units for association and clustering, since linkage in the cohort was strong. Across some 400 genotyped donors of the cohort, an average of roughly 250,000 unique TCR beta nucleotide sequences per donor were sequenced, and 15% to 20% of those sequences were non-productive. Here is what the overall study found, with its caveats: A total of about 150 TCR beta chains were listed by the study as associated with cytomegalovirus. Linkage disequilibrium might explain the correlated functional status among segregating V segments, but an unknown experimental factor could not be ruled out. While some public TCRs were present in many individuals, most TCR sequences turned up only very rarely across donors. Assigning TCR associations to individual alleles was difficult when HLA alleles, especially DR and DQ, strongly co-occurred. According to a later analysis, parvovirus B19, influenza, CMV and Epstein-Barr virus appeared linked to several top co-occurrence clusters. HLA typing was unavailable for some donors at each locus, so association tests used only the typed subset. According to a later analysis, most CMV-associated TCR beta chains appeared to be HLA-restricted, and the HLA associations seemed to be driven largely by CMV exposure. According to the authors, the approach could potentially be generalized to other disease states and immunological phenotypes. In a later analysis, some 18,000 TCR beta sequences were associated with specific HLA alleles at a false discovery rate of 0.05. An association between a missense DCLRE1C variant and V-gene and J-gene trimming of TCR beta chains was found in a later genetic analysis and replicated in an independent cohort. In vitro tests confirmed that a few of the cytomegalovirus-associated TCR beta chains recognize cytomegalovirus antigens. Only TCR beta chains were sequenced in this cohort, and the absence of alpha or paired-chain data limited detectable features. Some IMGT-functional V segments, including TRBV6-2 and TRBV6-3, could not be distinguished by the 87-base-pair reads and were therefore excluded. A later analysis found that HLA-associated TCR beta chains were more clonally expanded and had lower generation probabilities than equally common non-associated chains. A cluster of highly shared sequence variants was judged likely to be a technical artifact of the sequencing pipeline. In both the original and validation cohorts, the classifier was reported to diagnose cytomegalovirus status with high specificity and sensitivity. In an earlier analysis of some 640 of the donors, most TCR beta V segments were observed in productive rearrangements about 87% or about 30% of the time, broadly matching IMGT annotations. In a later analysis, the rate of TCR association differed among HLA loci, with DRB1 alleles having the most associated TCRs and HLA-C alleles having the fewest. Roughly uniform sequencing depth across donors was assumed in presence/absence analyses, although this assumption may not hold. Because counts were too low, seventeen rarely observed V segments, including chromosome 9 orphons, were excluded from the earlier analysis of 500 to 700 of the donors. The only immune exposure information available for the cohort was CMV serostatus. A further reported finding was that TCR beta sequences accurately predicted the HLA-A and HLA-B alleles for most subjects in the first cohort. According to a later genetic analysis, donors in an Asian-associated ancestry cluster had fewer N-insertions in productive TCRs than the approximately 650-donor mean.

The cohort consisted of approximately 690 healthy bone marrow donors. All cohort members were sampled while nominally healthy, although unrecorded immune exposures were likely present. The donor tested CMV seropositive and was one of the 289 seropositive cohort members. Each donor provided a peripheral blood sample, and peripheral blood mononuclear cells were used for TCR beta sequencing. The Qiagen DNeasy Blood Extraction Kit was used to extract genomic DNA from the blood cell samples. Inclusive of the bounding cysteine and phenylalanine, the CDR3 is 13 residues long. Only CDR3 DNA is held: 39 bases, read in frame from base 1. The germline V gene supplies CDR1 SNHLY and CDR2 FYNNEI. After removal of 1 base from V and 10 bases from J, the junction retains 4 bases not matched to a gene. Library preparation was by the immunoSEQ multiplex PCR assay. The multiplex PCR relied on a mix of 60 forward primers for TCR Vbeta segments and 13 reverse primers for TCR Jbeta segments. The CDR3 region of rearranged TCR beta genes was amplified from genomic DNA with a multiplex PCR assay. The Illumina HiSeq System was used to sequence the amplified TCR beta libraries as 87-base-pair reads. The study's own analysis went as follows. A later analysis counted approximately 84 million unique TCR beta chains across the 700 or so repertoires, and around 9.9 million of these chains were shared by at least two donors. Raw reads were error-corrected and collapsed into unique sequences with a nearest-neighbor algorithm that merged closely related sequences to remove PCR and sequencing errors. CDR3 sequences were aligned to IMGT reference sequences to assign V, D and J gene segments. Each retained sequence needed at least a six-nucleotide match to both a V gene segment and a J gene segment. A rearrangement counted as productive if the CDR3 had no stop codons and remained in frame with V and J, and every other rearrangement counted as non-productive. CDR3 was defined by IMGT convention, running from the second conserved V-encoded cysteine to the conserved J-encoded phenylalanine. The earlier analysis of more than 450 of the donors excluded sequences that lacked an unambiguous match to a single V gene segment. In an earlier analysis of a few hundred of the donors, a V segment was called functional when productive rearrangements were above 56.7%, and segregating when the standard deviation between donors exceeded 5%. A statistical classification framework was built for diagnosing cytomegalovirus status from the catalog of TCR beta chain sequences. V and J gene assignment, in a later analysis, came from comparing TCR nucleotide sequences with IMGT/GENE-DB human TR gene sequences. In a later analysis, CDR3 sequences and most-parsimonious VDJ recombination scenarios were assigned using the TCRdist pipeline. In a later analysis, each TCR beta chain was defined by its CDR3 amino acid sequence together with its V-gene family, and reads without a unique V-gene family were excluded. As a way to deal with suspected cross-contamination and a sequencing artifact, a later analysis dropped 592 nucleotide sequences that were highly shared and had low generation probability. In a later analysis, a clonal expansion index was calculated for each public chain from normalized within-repertoire ranks of inferred template counts. In a later analysis, generation probabilities were computed using a VDJ recombination model fitted to out-of-frame rearrangements, and the results were checked against IGoR. Hypergeometric tests were used in a later analysis to score TCR-TCR, TCR-HLA and TCR-CMV co-occurrence, with a repertoire-size bias correction applied to the TCR pairs. In a later analysis, false discovery rates were estimated by permuting HLA or CMV assignments 20 times. In a later analysis, co-occurring TCRs were grouped using DBSCAN, and TCRdist sequence similarity was added for clustering within HLA-allele-positive subsets. Repertoires with fewer than 30,000 or more than 120,000 public chains were left out of co-occurrence clustering, as were about 5 repertoires with anomalous nucleotide sharing. TCRdb holds this immuneACCESS table with in-frame rearrangements only. Some clones are missing; in checked studies, unresolved V genes explain under half, and the rest has no known cause. The V and J calls and clone size were taken over from that table, and D and trimming were inferred from the DNA. The sample table holds 100,000 to 120,000 clones, of which roughly 12% were seen once. The ten largest clonotypes hold around 15% of the sample.

Notes on this clone: Its antigen remains unidentified. Per-nucleotide qualities are absent, and no much larger clonotype sits a single base away.

The source is a middle-aged man in good health and CMV-seropositive. The sequence links TRBV2 to TRBJ2-1; TRBD2 lines up with 7 middle nucleotides. Sequenced input: PBMCs. The CDR3 is CASSEGLAGEQFF. In nucleotide form, the sequence is TGTGCCAGCAGTGAAGGACTAGCCGGGGAGCAGTTCTTC.